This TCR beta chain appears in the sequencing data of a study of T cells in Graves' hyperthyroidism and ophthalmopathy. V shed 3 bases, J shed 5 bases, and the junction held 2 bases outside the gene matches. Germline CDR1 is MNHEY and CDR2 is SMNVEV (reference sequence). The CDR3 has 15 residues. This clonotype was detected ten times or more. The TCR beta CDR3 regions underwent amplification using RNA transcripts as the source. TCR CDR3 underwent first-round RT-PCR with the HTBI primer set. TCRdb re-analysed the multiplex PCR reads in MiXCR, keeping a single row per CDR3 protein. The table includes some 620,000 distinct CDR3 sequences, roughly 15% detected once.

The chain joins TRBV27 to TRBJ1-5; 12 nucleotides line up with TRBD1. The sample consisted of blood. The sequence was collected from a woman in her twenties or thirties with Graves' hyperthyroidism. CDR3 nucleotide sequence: TGTGCCAGCAGTTTCGGGACAGGGGGCTATCAGCCCCAGCATTTT. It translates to CASSFGTGGYQPQHF.